This T cell receptor beta chain was recovered during a study of blood T cell repertoires in COVID-19. CDR1 is MNHEY, CDR2 SVGEGT, per germline. The CDR3 length is 14 residues. Trimming pared 5 bases from V and 3 bases from J, leaving 14 bases between. Patients of the Seattle cohort, enrolled during active infection, were followed longitudinally. Clones were read by immunoSEQ multiplex PCR, and TCRdb kept only the in-frame ones, dropping some. This table has 150,000 to 200,000 clones, around nine tenths appearing once. This rearrangement joins TRBV6-2 or TRBV6-3 to TRBJ2-7, with D possibly being TRBD2 (5 bases). Material: peripheral blood. This TCR derives from a woman in her 70s with COVID-19, enrolled during active disease. The DNA of the CDR3 is TGTGCCAGCAGTCGGGATTTCCGTCGCTACGAGCAGTACTTC. Amino acid sequence: CASSRDFRRYEQYF.